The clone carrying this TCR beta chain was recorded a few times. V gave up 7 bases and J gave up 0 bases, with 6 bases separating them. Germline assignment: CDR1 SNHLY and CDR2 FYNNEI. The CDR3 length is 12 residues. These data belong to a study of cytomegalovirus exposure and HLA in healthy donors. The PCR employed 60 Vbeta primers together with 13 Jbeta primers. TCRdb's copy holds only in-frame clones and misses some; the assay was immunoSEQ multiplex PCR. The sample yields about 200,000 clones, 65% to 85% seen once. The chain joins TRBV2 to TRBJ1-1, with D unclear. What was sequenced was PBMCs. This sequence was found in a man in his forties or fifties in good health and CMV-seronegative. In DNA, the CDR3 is TGTGCCAGCATCCGGGTGAACACTGAAGCTTTCTTT. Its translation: CASIRVNTEAFF.